This passage covers 10 T cell receptor beta chains from one sample sequenced in a study of T cells in Graves' hyperthyroidism and ophthalmopathy. The TCR beta CDR3 regions underwent amplification using RNA transcripts as the source. TCR CDR3 regions were first amplified by RT-PCR with HTBI primers. In TCRdb, the multiplex PCR reads were re-called with MiXCR into one record per CDR3 protein. The table records a few hundred thousand distinct CDR3 sequences, roughly 14% of them present only once. The sequencing sample was made of blood. The receptors were gathered from a woman aged 25 to 39 with Graves' hyperthyroidism.

This clonotype was counted at least ten times. J is TRBJ1-4 and V is TRBV4-1; D uncertain. Germline V gives CDR1 MGHRA, CDR2 YSYEKL. The CDR3 runs 15 residues. With 1 base removed from V and 8 bases from J, the gap between germline ends came to 14 bases. The CDR3 coding sequence is TGCGCCAGCAGCCAAGCTTCGGGAGATAAAGAAAAACTGTTTTTT. Amino acids: CASSQASGDKEKLFF.

Note on this clonotype: At one end, the junction sequence differs from germline, possibly due to a read error. The chain is built from TRBV6-1 and TRBJ2-3; maybe TRBD2 (7 bases). This CDR3 region has 15 residues. Germline V gives CDR1 MNHNS, CDR2 SASEGT. The CDR3 loop reads CASTPTRGVTGTQYF. The DNA of the CDR3 is TGTGCCAGCACTCCGACACGGGGGGTGACAGGTACGCAGTATTTT.

The chain recombines TRBV7-3 with TRBJ2-3; D ambiguous. The V gene lost 2 bases and the J gene lost 1 base, with 7 bases spanning the gap. CDR3 length: 14 residues. The V gene's germline CDR1 is SGHTA and CDR2 FQGTGA. This CDR3 reads CASSLDGRTDTQYF. The CDR3 DNA is TGTGCCAGCAGCTTAGACGGACGCACAGATACGCAGTATTTT.

The sample holds a few counts of this clonotype. This chain connects TRBV29-1 to TRBJ2-1, with 11 bases lining up with TRBD2. CDR3 length: 16 amino acids. The V gene end was trimmed by 1 base and the J gene end by 3 bases; junction bases not matched to a gene: 5. Germline V CDR1 and CDR2: SQVTM, ANQGSEA. CDR3 region: CSVEATSGSFYNEQFF. Here the CDR3 DNA reads TGCAGCGTTGAAGCTACTAGCGGGAGTTTCTACAATGAGCAGTTCTTC.

This clonotype was seen ten or more times. V is TRBV24-1 and J is TRBJ2-1, with D possibly being TRBD1 or TRBD2 (5 bases each). V gave up 4 bases and J gave up 3 bases, with 15 bases separating them. CDR1 is KGHDR, CDR2 SFDVKD, per germline. The length of the CDR3 is 16 residues. The CDR3 DNA follows: TGTGCCACCAGTGACAAAAGAGGGGAAAGCTACAATGAGCAGTTCTTC. It specifies CATSDKRGESYNEQFF.

The gene calls are TRBV6-1 and TRBJ2-1; 9 nucleotides agree with TRBD2. CDR1 is MNHNS, CDR2 SASEGT, per germline. The CDR3 covers 15 residues. V was pared by 7 bases and J by 2 bases, with 6 bases of the junction left unmatched. CDR3 DNA sequence: TGTGCCAGCAACCCAGGACTAGCGCCCTACAATGAGCAGTTCTTC. Translating it yields CASNPGLAPYNEQFF.

This clonotype was counted at least ten times. This chain links TRBV6-6 with TRBJ1-1; D ambiguous. The CDR3 spans 15 residues. Germline CDR1 and CDR2: MNHNY and SVGAGI (reference sequence). Trimming stripped 0 bases from V and 3 bases from J, with 11 bases between. DNA of the CDR3: TGTGCCAGCAGTTACTCGAGGGAATGGCACACTGAAGCTTTCTTT. Amino acids: CASSYSREWHTEAFF.

V is TRBV3-1 and J is TRBJ2-7, with TRBD1 matching over 11 bases. CDR3 length: 18 residues. Germline V gene lookup returns CDR1 LGHDT and CDR2 YNNKEL (reference sequence). With V trimmed by 4 bases and J by 3 bases, 14 bases remained unmatched. CDR3 sequence: CASSPGVGGQGAVYEQYF. DNA of the CDR3: TGTGCCAGCAGCCCAGGTGTCGGAGGACAGGGGGCAGTCTACGAGCAGTACTTC.

Many counts were recorded for this clonotype. This chain connects TRBV12-3 or TRBV12-4 to TRBJ2-1; 9 positions match TRBD2. There are 15 residues in the CDR3. J gave up 8 bases and V 3 bases, and 8 bases lay outside the gene matches. This CDR3 reads CASSFQGLASDEQFF. Written as DNA, the CDR3 is TGTGCCAGCAGTTTTCAGGGACTAGCTTCTGATGAGCAGTTCTTC.

This clonotype showed up just a few times. This chain joins TRBV5-8 and TRBJ2-3, with 9 bases fitting TRBD1. Germline V CDR1 and CDR2: SGHTS, YDEGEE. CDR3 size: 16 residues. V shed 1 base and J 5 bases; nucleotides not matched to a gene: 8. CDR3 loop: CASSLPGQGDGDTQYF. As DNA, the CDR3 is TGTGCCAGCAGCTTGCCGGGACAGGGTGACGGAGATACGCAGTATTTT.